This TCR beta chain is drawn from a study of tumor-infiltrating lymphocytes in primary liver carcinoma. Study summary: Participating patients were men and women between 30 and 69 years old.

CDR1 is ENHRY, CDR2 SYGVKD, per germline. The CDR3 is 13 residues long. Synthesis of TCR beta cDNA was carried out from approximately 470 ng total RNA with a constant-region primer. It was through three nested multiplex PCR rounds of slightly modified ARM-PCR that TCR beta libraries arose. A C-beta reverse primer was combined with TRBV1-TRBV30 forward primers in the first two PCR rounds, and each round had 10 cycles. MiXCR, run by TCRdb on the multiplex PCR reads, gives a single entry per CDR3 protein. The table includes more than 70,000 distinct CDR3 sequences, 60% to 75% detected once. About this clonotype: Antigen unknown. The junction does not match germline at one end; this may be a read error.

For each extraction, RNA and DNA were obtained together from approximately 20-30 mg of unsorted bulk tissue. General study points: The proportion of top clones found throughout all five tumor regions was only about 8-25%.

This chain joins TRBV10-3 and TRBJ2-3; 7 nucleotides line up with TRBD2. The clonotype originates from a man aged 40-55 years with primary liver carcinoma and hepatitis B virus infection. The specimen was liver tumor tissue from sampling region 1. The subset was: tumor region T1, superior pole. This CDR3 is CAINHGEGDAQYF. In DNA form, the CDR3 reads TGTGCCATAAACCATGGGGAGGGAGATGCGCAGTATTTT.